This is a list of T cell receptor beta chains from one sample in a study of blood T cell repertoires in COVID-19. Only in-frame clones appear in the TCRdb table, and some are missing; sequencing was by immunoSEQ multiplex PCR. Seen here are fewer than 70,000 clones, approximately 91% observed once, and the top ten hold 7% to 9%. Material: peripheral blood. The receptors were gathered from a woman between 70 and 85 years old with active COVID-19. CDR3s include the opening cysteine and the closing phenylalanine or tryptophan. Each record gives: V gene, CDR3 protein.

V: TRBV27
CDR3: CASSPMNGGGYTF

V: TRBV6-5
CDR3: CASKPGQGFYEQYF

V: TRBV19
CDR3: CASSPGQAYGYTF

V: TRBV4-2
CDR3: CASSQAVVSGAPHTDTQYF

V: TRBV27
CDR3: CASSVRTSGGLRNEQFF

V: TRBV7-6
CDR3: CASSPRATGNTYEQYF

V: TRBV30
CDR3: CASQGTNSPLHF

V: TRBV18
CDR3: CASSPTGDSYNEQFF

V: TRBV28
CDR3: CASNLGGRLQETQYF

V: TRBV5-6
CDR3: CASSLGGTNTGELFF

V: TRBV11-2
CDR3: CASSFWWVKGVSYEQYF

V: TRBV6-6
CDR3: CASRSPGLAYEQYF

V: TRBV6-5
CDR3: CASSYKLAGAGYEQYF

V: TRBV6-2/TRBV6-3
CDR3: CASSYSAEGSEQYF

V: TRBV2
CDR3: CASKRGGEEQYF

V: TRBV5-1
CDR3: CASSLQGQNTEAFF

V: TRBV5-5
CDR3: CASSFDRYTDTQYF

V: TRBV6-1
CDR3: CASSETHTGTRSTDTQYF

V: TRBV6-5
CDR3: CASRGTGTVYEQYF

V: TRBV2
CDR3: CASRWRVGNQPQHF

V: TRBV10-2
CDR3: CASSEGPGTRNTIYF

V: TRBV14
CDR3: CASSQEISGRAGHEQFF

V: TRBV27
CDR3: CASSLSAPTYNEQFF

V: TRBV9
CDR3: CASSGQGVVHEQYF

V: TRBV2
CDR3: CASSDGTSGETTKQYF

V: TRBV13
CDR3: CASSLEGEEQFF

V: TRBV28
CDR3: CASSLSTGHYEQYF

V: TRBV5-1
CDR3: CASRRDRTYGYTF

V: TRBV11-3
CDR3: CASSLQGNEQFF

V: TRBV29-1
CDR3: CSVLTSGPQYF

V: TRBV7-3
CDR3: CASSFLGTSGRAEQFF

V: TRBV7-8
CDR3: CASSLEGATNTGELFF

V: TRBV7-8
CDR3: CASSLVLAGSHEQFF

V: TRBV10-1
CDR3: CASSRDFKETQYF

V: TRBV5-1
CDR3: CASSSVLQETQYF

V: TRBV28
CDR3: CASSYGRGRSYEQYF

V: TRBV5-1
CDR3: CASSLESYSGRWFF

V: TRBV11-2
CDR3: CASSLDLGATNEKLFF

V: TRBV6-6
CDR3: CASSYSGQNGANVLTF

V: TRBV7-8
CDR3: CASSFRGGEKLFF

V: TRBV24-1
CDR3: CATSEESDGNLSGNTIYF

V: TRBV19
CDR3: CASSIDLTTPTYEQYF

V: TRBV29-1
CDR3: CSVETSGRDYEQYF

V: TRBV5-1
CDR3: CASSLSTGAGGYTF

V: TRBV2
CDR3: CASRRLAGDADTQYF

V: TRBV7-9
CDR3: CATQTGGYEQYF

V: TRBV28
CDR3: CASSLWATSGRGTGELFF

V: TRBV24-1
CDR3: CATSDSRAGRNEQYF